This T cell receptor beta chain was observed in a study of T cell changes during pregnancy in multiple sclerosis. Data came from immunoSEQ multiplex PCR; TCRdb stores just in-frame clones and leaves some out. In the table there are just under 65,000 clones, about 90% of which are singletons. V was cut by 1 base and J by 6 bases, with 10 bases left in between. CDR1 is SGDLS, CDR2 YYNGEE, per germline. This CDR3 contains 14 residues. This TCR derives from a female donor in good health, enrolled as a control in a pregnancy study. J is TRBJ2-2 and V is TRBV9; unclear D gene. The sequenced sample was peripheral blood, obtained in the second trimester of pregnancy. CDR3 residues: CASSVWATPGELFF. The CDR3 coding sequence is TGTGCCAGCAGCGTATGGGCTACCCCCGGGGAGCTGTTTTTT.